This entry describes one T cell receptor beta chain. What it binds is not known. This sample is drawn from a study of T cell responses to AZD1222 COVID-19 vaccine. Study-wide background: Pooling of second doses given at about 4 or about 12 weeks was done.

The method was immunoSEQ multiplex PCR; TCRdb's version includes in-frame clones alone and lacks a portion of them. Among over 110,000 clones listed, 85% to 90% were seen once. The study's findings and limits: Donors, mostly white British, included more females; clonal diversity was possibly underestimated. Seropositive at baseline were only a handful of AZD1222 recipients.

The length of the CDR3 is 15 residues. Germline V gene lookup returns CDR1 MNHEY and CDR2 SMNVEV (reference sequence). Losses at the gene ends were 6 bases for V and 2 bases for J; bases not matched to a gene: 7. This TCR derives from an adult in good health. The sample here was peripheral blood, taken on day 0 of AZD1222 vaccination. This rearrangement joins TRBV27 to TRBJ2-5; 9 bases map to TRBD1. Here the CDR3 reads CASSTIDRGQETQYF. CDR3 nucleotides: TGTGCCAGCAGCACTATAGACAGGGGGCAAGAGACCCAGTACTTC.